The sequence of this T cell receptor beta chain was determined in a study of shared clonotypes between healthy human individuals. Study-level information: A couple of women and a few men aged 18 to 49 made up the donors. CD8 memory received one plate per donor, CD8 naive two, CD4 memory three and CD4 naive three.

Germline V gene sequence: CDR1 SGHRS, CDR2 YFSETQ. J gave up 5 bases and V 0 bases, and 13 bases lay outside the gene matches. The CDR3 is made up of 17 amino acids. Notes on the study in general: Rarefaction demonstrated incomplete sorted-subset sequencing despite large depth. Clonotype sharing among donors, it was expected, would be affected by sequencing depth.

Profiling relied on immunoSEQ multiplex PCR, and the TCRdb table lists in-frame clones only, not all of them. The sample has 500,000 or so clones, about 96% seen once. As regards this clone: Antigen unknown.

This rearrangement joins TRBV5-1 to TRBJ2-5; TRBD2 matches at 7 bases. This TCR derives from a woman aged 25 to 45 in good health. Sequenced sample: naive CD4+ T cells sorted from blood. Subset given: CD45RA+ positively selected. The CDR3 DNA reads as TGCGCCAGCAGCTTGGGGCTAGCGGACATTTTAGGGGAGACCCAGTACTTC. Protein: CASSLGLADILGETQYF.